The entry that follows covers one T cell receptor (beta chain) sequence. The antigen remains undetermined. The data derive from a study of T cells in localized non-small cell lung cancer. Study results and limitations: A raised T cell density in blood coincided with lengthier overall survival.

Sequencing used immunoSEQ multiplex PCR; TCRdb keeps in-frame clones, though not all of them. Among about 8,000 clones listed, 80% to 90% were seen once. CDR1 MNHEY and CDR2 SVGAGI come from the germline V gene. The length of the CDR3 is 13 residues. Trimming took 7 bases from V and 6 from J; bases not matched to a gene: 6. The chain carries TRBV6-5 and TRBJ2-5, with 9 bases matching TRBD1. The receptor was derived from a male donor at least 60 years old with stage III lung adenocarcinoma. The sequencing here drew on peripheral blood, taken before any cancer treatment. Here the CDR3 reads CASNGQGLKTQYF. In DNA, the CDR3 is TGTGCCAGCAACGGACAGGGGTTGAAGACCCAGTACTTC.